Each of the 17 T cell receptor beta chains below was sequenced from the same sample in a study of shared clonotypes between healthy human individuals. Clones were sequenced by immunoSEQ multiplex PCR, and TCRdb holds only the in-frame ones, with some missing. The repertoire holds over 950,000 clones, with approximately 80% as singletons. What was sequenced was memory CD4+ T cells from PBMCs. The subset: CD45RA-negative fraction. The origin of the receptors is a man in his late teens or twenties in good health. Some clones in this sample may be carry-over from other donors' samples.

The V and J genes are TRBV28 and TRBJ2-5; 7 positions agree with TRBD1. TRBJ2-7 matches the DNA end more closely, so the J call is doubtful. CDR1 and CDR2 from the germline V gene are MDHEN and SYDVKM. The CDR3 covers 13 residues. The CDR3 region has the DNA TGTGCCGCAACCCGGGACAGTGAATACGAGCAGTACTTC. It specifies CAATRDSEYEQYF.

This sequence joins TRBV10-3 and TRBJ1-1; the match to TRBD1 covers 9 bases. This CDR3 comprises 14 residues. Trimming cost V 4 bases and J 7 bases; bases outside gene matches: 7. Germline values: CDR1 ENHRY, CDR2 SYGVKD. CDR3 bases: TGTGCCATCAGTGGGACTCAGACAGGGGGTGAAGCTTTCTTT. Translating it yields CAISGTQTGGEAFF.

V usage is TRBV19 and J usage is TRBJ1-2; D ambiguous. V was trimmed by 3 bases and J by 3 bases, leaving 8 bases between them. There are 13 residues in the CDR3. Germline assignment: CDR1 LNHDA and CDR2 SQIVND (reference sequence). In DNA, the CDR3 is TGTGCCAGTAGTATCCCGAACGACTATGGCTACACCTTC. It encodes CASSIPNDYGYTF.

The chain employs TRBV7-9 and TRBJ2-2; TRBD1 matches 10 bases. Trimming at V came to 5 bases and at J to 3 bases, leaving 6 bases not matched to a gene. Germline V lookup: CDR1 SEHNR, CDR2 FQNEAQ (reference sequence). This CDR3 comprises 16 residues. The CDR3 here is CASSPRDRGHTGELFF. CDR3 nucleotides: TGTGCCAGCAGCCCTAGGGACAGGGGTCACACCGGGGAGCTGTTTTTT. The whole variable domain, remainder taken from reference TRBV7-9 and TRBJ2-2, is DTGVSQNPRHKITKRGQNVTFRCDPISEHNRLYWYRQTLGQGPEFLTYFQNEAQLEKSRLLSDRFSAERPKGSFSTLEIQRTEQGDSAMYLCASSPRDRGHTGELFFGEGSRLTVL.

As to this clone: The sample carries other DNA sequences with the same CDR3. V and J are TRBV5-4 and TRBJ2-2; D not resolved. Trimming removed 0 bases at V and 3 bases at J, with 9 bases between. The germline V gene has CDR1 SGHNT and CDR2 YYREEE (reference sequence). This CDR3 is built from 15 residues. CDR3: CASSLGNSYTGELFF. As DNA, the CDR3 is TGTGCCAGCAGCTTGGGGAACTCGTACACCGGGGAGCTGTTTTTT.

V is TRBV28 and J is TRBJ1-5; tentatively, D is TRBD1 (5 bases). Germline values: CDR1 MDHEN, CDR2 SYDVKM. The CDR3 has 14 amino acids. Trimming pared 5 bases from V and 9 bases from J, leaving 17 bases between. The CDR3 DNA is TGTGCCAGCAGTGCCCATGAGGGACTAAGGCCCCAGCATTTT. This codes for CASSAHEGLRPQHF.

The chain links TRBV30 to TRBJ2-7, with D perhaps matching TRBD1 (6 bases). This CDR3 is built from 13 residues. Germline CDR1 GTSNPN, CDR2 SVGIG (reference sequence). The V and J ends lost 3 bases and 5 bases respectively, with 14 bases between them. CDR3 nucleotides: TGTGCCTGGAGGCGGCAGGGGCTCAACGAGCAGTACTTC. Protein product: CAWRRQGLNEQYF.

This clone showed up just a few times. DNA for the CDR3: TGTGCCAGCGGTATGGTGGGGGAGACCCAGTACTTC. This codes for CASGMVGETQYF. This rearrangement joins TRBV6-6 to TRBJ2-5; D not certain. Germline CDR1 MNHNY, CDR2 SVGAGI (reference sequence). V lost 8 bases to trimming and J lost 5 bases, with 12 bases between them. The CDR3 has 12 amino acids.

DNA for the CDR3: TGCGCCAGTAAACCACTAGCGGGAGGCTACGAGCAGTACTTC. Protein product: CASKPLAGGYEQYF. This chain connects TRBV5-1 to TRBJ2-7; 12 positions match TRBD2. CDR3 length equals 14 residues. With 8 bases clipped from V and 3 bases from J, the junction kept 6 bases outside the gene matches. In germline, CDR1 is SGHRS, CDR2 YFSETQ. The full variable domain, its missing parts supplied by reference TRBV5-1 and TRBJ2-7, is KAGVTQTPRYLIKTRGQQVTLSCSPISGHRSVSWYQQTPGQGLQFLFEYFSETQRNKGNFPGRFSGRQFSNSRSEMNVSTLELGDSALYLCASKPLAGGYEQYFGPGTRLTVT.

CDR3 residues: CASRPRSSGKETQYF. The CDR3 coding sequence is TGTGCCAGCCGCCCCCGATCTAGCGGCAAAGAGACCCAGTACTTC. This sequence joins TRBV7-2 and TRBJ2-5; 7 nucleotides align to TRBD2. This CDR3 region has 15 residues. V gave up 8 bases and J gave up 3 bases; unmatched junction bases: 12. Germline CDR1 SGHTA, CDR2 FQGNSA.

This clone has a handful of counts. The rearrangement joins TRBV7-9 to TRBJ2-3; TRBD2 aligns across 15 bases. This CDR3 is 16 amino acids long. CDR1 is SEHNR and CDR2 is FQNEAQ in the germline V gene (reference sequence). Trimming cost V 5 bases and J 2 bases; bases outside gene matches: 2. For the CDR3, the DNA is TGTGCCAGCAGCCGGACTAGCGGGAGGGCCACAGATACGCAGTATTTT. Encoded protein: CASSRTSGRATDTQYF.

The CDR3 region is CASSSRQGTNYGYTF. In DNA, the CDR3 is TGTGCCAGCAGCAGCCGACAGGGTACTAACTATGGCTACACCTTC. V usage is TRBV27 and J usage is TRBJ1-2, with 7 bases that match TRBD1. V was clipped by 6 bases and J by 0 bases; unmatched bases: 7. The CDR3 loop spans 15 amino acids. Germline CDR1 reads MNHEY; CDR2 reads SMNVEV (reference sequence).

V gene TRBV5-6 combines with J gene TRBJ1-2; no firm D call. The CDR3 runs to 12 residues. Trimming cost V 4 bases and J 4 bases, with 8 bases left between them. CDR1 SGHDT and CDR2 YYEEEE come from the germline V gene. The CDR3 DNA reads TGTGCCAGCAGCCGCGATCGCTATGGCTACACCTTC. It yields the protein CASSRDRYGYTF.

This clone has just a few counts. The gene calls are TRBV6-5 and TRBJ1-1; maybe TRBD1 (5 bases). Trimming shortened V by 5 bases and J by 1 base, and 11 bases separated the two germline ends. The length of the CDR3 is 14 residues. Looked up from germline, CDR1 is MNHEY and CDR2 is SVGAGI. Here the CDR3 DNA reads TGTGCCAGCAGTGGGGGGTCGGAGAACACTGAAGCTTTCTTT. Encoded protein: CASSGGSENTEAFF.

The rearrangement uses TRBV5-4 and TRBJ2-5; no firm D call. Trimming shortened V by 0 bases and J by 5 bases, and 8 bases separated the two germline ends. Germline V CDR1 and CDR2: SGHNT, YYREEE (reference sequence). The CDR3 sequence is 13 residues long. CDR3 nucleotides: TGTGCCAGCAGCTTGGAGGTGACGGAGACCCAGTACTTC. Encoded protein: CASSLEVTETQYF.

The V gene is TRBV29-1, the J gene TRBJ1-1, with 11 nucleotides matching TRBD1. The CDR3 loop spans 13 amino acids. V was clipped by 6 bases and J by 5 bases; unmatched bases: 5. Germline CDR1 and CDR2: SQVTM and ANQGSEA. CDR3 sequence reads: CSVRDRGWTEAFF. The CDR3 DNA sequence: TGCAGCGTCCGGGACAGGGGGTGGACTGAAGCTTTCTTT.

The rearrangement links TRBV4-3 to TRBJ1-3; D may be TRBD1 (6 bases). V was trimmed by 0 bases and J by 3 bases, leaving 15 bases between them. CDR3 length equals 17 residues. Germline V lookup: CDR1 LGHNA, CDR2 YSLEER. CDR3 nucleotide sequence: TGCGCCAGCAGCCAAGACCGCGCAACAGGGCTTGGAAACACCATATATTTT. It yields the protein CASSQDRATGLGNTIYF.